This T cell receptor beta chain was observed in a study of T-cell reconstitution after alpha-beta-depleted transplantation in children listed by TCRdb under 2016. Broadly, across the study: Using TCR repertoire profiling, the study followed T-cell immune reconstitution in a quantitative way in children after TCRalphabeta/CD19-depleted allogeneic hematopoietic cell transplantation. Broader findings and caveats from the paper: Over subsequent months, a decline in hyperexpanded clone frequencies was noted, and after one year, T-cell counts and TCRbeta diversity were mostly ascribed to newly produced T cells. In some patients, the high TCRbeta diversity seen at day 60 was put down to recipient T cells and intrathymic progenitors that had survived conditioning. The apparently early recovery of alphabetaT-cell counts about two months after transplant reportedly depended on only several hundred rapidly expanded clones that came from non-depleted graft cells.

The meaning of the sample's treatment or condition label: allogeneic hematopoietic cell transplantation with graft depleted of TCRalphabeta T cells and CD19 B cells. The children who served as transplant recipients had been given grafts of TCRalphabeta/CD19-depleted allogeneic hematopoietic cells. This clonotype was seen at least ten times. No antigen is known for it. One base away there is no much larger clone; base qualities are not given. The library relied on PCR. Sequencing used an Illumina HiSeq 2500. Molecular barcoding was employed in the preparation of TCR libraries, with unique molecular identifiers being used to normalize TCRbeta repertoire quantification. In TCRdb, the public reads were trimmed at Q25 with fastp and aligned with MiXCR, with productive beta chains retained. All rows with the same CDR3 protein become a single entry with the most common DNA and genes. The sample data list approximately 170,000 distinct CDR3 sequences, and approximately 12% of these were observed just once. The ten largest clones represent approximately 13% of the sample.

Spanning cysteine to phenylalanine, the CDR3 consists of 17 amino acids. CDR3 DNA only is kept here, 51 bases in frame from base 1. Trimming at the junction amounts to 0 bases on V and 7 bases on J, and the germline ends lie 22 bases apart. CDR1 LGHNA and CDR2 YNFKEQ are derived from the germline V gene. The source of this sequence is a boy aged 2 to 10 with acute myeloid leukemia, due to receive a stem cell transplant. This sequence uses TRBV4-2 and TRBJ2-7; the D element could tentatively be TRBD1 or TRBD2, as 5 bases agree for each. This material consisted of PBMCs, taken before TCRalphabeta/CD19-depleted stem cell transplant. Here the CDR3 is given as CASSQDSPTGTYVEQYF. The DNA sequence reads TGTGCCAGCAGCCAAGATAGCCCCACGGGGACGTACGTAGAGCAGTACTTC.